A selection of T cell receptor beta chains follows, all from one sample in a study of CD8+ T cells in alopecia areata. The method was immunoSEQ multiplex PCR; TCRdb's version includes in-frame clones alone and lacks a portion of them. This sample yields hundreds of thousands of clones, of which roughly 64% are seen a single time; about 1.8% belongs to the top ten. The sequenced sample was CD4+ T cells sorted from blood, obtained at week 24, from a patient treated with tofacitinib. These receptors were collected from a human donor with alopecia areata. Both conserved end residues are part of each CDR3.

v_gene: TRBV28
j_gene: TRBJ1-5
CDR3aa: CASSLSGGDNQPQHF

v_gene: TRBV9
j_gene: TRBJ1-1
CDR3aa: CASSVQMNTEAFF

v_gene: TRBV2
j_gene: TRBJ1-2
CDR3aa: CASIRSPIQNYGYTF

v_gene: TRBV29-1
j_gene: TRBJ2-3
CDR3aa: CSVEVSSGGPGGTDTQYF

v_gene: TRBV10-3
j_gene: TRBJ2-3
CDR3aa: CATSNAGASTDTQYF

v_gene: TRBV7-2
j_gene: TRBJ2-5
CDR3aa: CASSLRWRWAPIAETQYF

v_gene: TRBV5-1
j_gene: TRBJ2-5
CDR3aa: CASSFLPRGQETQYF

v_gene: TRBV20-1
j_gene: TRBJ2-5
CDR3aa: CSLKRGETQYF

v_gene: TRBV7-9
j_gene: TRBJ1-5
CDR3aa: CASSLRPTPALWHF

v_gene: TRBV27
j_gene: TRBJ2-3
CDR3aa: CASSLPERTDTQYF

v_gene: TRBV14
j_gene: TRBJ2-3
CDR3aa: CASSRKPTATDTQYF

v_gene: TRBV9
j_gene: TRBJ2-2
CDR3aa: CASSKGQPNTGELFF

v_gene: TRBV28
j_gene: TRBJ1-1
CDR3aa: CASTPRRGTEAFF

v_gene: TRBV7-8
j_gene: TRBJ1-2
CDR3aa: CASSFAGTNYGYTF

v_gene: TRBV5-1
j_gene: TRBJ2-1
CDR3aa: CASSLAGGDNEQFF

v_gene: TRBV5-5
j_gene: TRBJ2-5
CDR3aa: CASSLETVRRPIGIQYF

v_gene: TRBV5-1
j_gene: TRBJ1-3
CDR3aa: CASSLGTGGNSGNTIYF

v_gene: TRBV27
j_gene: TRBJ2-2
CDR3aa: CASSLGELFF

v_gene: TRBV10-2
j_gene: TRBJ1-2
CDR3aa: CASSDLHTF

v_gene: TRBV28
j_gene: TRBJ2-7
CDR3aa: CASSTASGAEQYF

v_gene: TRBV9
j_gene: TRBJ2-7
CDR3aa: CASSATSSRSYEQYF

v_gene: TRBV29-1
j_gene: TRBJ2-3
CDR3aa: CSVGQPDTQYF

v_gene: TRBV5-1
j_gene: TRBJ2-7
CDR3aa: CASSPRPVSSYEQYF

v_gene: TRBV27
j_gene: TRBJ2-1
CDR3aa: CASSPHLGQIANEQFF

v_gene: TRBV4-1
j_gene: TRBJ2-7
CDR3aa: CASSQGGGEQYF

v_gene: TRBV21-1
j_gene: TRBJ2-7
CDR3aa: CASPRDYEQYF

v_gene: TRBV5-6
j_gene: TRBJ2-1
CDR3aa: CASSLGKTEYNEQFF

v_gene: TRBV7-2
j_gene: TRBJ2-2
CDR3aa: CASSKQGFSNTGELFF

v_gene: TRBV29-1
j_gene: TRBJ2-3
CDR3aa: CSGGGGRDTQYF

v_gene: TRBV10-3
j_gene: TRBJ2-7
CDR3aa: CAISDSGGDYEQYF

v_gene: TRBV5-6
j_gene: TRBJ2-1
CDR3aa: CASSLGLAGEQFF